Described below is a single T cell receptor (beta chain) sequence and its context. Germline V lookup: CDR1 MNHNS, CDR2 SASEGT. Trimming pared 1 base from V and 0 bases from J, leaving 9 bases between. CDR3 length equals 15 residues. The sample belongs to a study of blood T cell repertoires in COVID-19. About the research overall: Sources were T cells, B-cell-depleted T cells, or PBMCs; the material itself was cDNA or gDNA.

Profiled with immunoSEQ multiplex PCR; TCRdb holds only in-frame clones, not every one. The data show a few hundred thousand clones, with around 83% seen just once and roughly 2.9% held by the top ten. The sequenced sample was peripheral blood. The gene calls are TRBV6-1 and TRBJ1-1, with D hard to call. The origin of this receptor is a man in his forties or fifties with active or convalescent COVID-19. In nucleotides, the CDR3 is TGTGCCAGCAGTGAAGGGGCAGGATTGAACACTGAAGCTTTCTTT. Translation gives CASSEGAGLNTEAFF.